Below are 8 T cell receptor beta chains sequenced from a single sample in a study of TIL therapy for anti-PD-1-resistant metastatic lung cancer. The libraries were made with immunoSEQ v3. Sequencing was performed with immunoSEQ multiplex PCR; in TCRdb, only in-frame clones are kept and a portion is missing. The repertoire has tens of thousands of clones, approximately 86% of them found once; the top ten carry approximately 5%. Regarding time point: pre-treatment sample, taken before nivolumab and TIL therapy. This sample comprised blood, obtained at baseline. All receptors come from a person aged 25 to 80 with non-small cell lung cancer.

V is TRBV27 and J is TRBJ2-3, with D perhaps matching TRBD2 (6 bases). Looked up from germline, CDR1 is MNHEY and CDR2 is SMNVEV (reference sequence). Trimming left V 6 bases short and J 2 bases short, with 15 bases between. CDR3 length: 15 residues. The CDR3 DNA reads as TGTGCCAGCAGAAATAGCGGAGACCACACAGATACGCAGTATTTT. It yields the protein CASRNSGDHTDTQYF.

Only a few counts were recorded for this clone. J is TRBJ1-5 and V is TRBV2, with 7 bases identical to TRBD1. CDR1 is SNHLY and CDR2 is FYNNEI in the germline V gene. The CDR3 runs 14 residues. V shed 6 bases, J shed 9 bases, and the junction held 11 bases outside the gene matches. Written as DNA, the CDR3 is TGTGCCAGCAGAGCCGAAGACAGGGTCGGGCCCCAGCATTTT. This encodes CASRAEDRVGPQHF. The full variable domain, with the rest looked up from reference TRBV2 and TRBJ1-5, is EPEVTQTPSHQVTQMGQEVILRCVPISNHLYFYWYRQILGQKVEFLVSFYNNEISEKSEIFDDQFSVERPDGSNFTLKIRSTKLEDSAMYFCASRAEDRVGPQHFGDGTRLSIL.

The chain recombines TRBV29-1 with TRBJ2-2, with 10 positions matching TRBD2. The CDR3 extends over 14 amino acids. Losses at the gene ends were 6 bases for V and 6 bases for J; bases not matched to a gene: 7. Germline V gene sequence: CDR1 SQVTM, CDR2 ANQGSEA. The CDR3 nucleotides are TGCAGCGTAAGAGGCCTAGCGGGAGCCGGGGAGCTGTTTTTT. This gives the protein CSVRGLAGAGELFF.

Here the CDR3 DNA reads TGCGCCAGCAGCCGTTGGGGGGGACACACCGGGGAGCTGTTTTTT. It yields the protein CASSRWGGHTGELFF. The rearrangement links TRBV5-1 to TRBJ2-2; 7 nucleotides match TRBD2. This CDR3 is built from 15 residues. V lost 4 bases, J lost 3 bases, and 6 bases stayed unmatched. CDR1 is SGHRS, CDR2 YFSETQ, per germline.

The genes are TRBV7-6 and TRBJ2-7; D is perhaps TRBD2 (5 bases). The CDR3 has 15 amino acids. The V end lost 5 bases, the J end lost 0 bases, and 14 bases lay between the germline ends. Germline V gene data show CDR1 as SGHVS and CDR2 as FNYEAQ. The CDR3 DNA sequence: TGTGCCAGCAGCGCTGGGGAGACCAGCTCCTACGAGCAGTACTTC. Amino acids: CASSAGETSSYEQYF.

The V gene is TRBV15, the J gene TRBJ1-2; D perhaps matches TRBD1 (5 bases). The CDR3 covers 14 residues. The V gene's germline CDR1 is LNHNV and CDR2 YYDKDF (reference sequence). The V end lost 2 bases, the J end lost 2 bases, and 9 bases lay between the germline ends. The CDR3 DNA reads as TGTGCCACCAGCAGAACCGGGGCCAACTATGGCTACACCTTC. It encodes CATSRTGANYGYTF.

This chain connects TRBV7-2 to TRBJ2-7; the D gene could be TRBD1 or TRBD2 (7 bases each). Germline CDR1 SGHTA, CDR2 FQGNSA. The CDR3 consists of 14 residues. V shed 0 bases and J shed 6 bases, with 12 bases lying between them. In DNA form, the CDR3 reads TGTGCCAGCAGCTTAGCTGGGAGGGGGCGCGAGCAGTACTTC. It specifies CASSLAGRGREQYF.

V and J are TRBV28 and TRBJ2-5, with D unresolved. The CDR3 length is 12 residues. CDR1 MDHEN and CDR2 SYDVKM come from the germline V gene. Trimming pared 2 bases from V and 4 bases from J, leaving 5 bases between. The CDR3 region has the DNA TGTGCCAGCAGTTTAATAGGAGAGACCCAGTACTTC. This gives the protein CASSLIGETQYF.